A selection of T cell receptor beta chains follows, all from one sample in a study of CD4 T cells in relation to SARS-CoV-2 and coronaviruses. No antigen has been assigned to these receptors. Method: immunoSEQ multiplex PCR; TCRdb's copy keeps in-frame clones and lacks some. The repertoire consists of roughly 30,000 clones, with roughly 82% occurring once and the leading ten covering around 3%. The sample taken for sequencing was memory CD4+ T cells from PBMCs, cultured in vitro. Receptors originate from an adult with COVID-19. Each CDR3 is given with its conserved first and last residue. Each record gives: V gene, clone size, CDR3 protein. Clone sizes are given selectively: once, few, many, or a class where the clone is expanded.

>TRBV7-2|few
CASSRGTSGRNEQFF
>TRBV7-3|-
CASSLGRGPPYEQYF
>TRBV19|-
CASRQTGGGQPQHF
>TRBV2|once
CASSFRDSGNTIYF
>TRBV5-4|-
CASSLGVVGASGSYEQYF
>TRBV7-8|-
CASRSQGMDGNTIYF
>TRBV9|-
CASSVDWAPSGANVLTF
>TRBV10-3|-
CATSGREYNEQFF
>TRBV18|-
CASSPTSPGAGELFF
>TRBV9|-
CASSPRTRANTGELFF
>TRBV28|-
CASGPLLPGGVDTEAFF
>TRBV27|-
CASSLGAQVSTDTQYF
>TRBV14|once
CASSPYGSGRGSYEQYF
>TRBV7-8|-
CASSSETSGISTDTQYF
>TRBV27|-
CAIGQGVAEQYF
>TRBV18|-
CASSPEGDEQYF
>TRBV6-4|few
CASSLEGGGTGELFF
>TRBV6-5|-
CASTTANTGELFF
>TRBV5-1|-
CASSLGFVRGRNTGELFF
>TRBV3-1/TRBV3-2|-
CASSQGAGEQYF
>TRBV4-1|-
CASSQGGLAGVDEQYF
>TRBV28|-
CASSLPIRTGGSYGYTF
>TRBV21-1|-
CASSRTGTSGRARNGEQYF
>TRBV5-6|-
CASSLVEIGRDYFEQYF
>TRBV7-9|few
CASGLDREQETQYF
>TRBV6-6|-
CASRRLGREMASSSYEQYF
>TRBV5-5|-
CASSLRLGTDGYTF
>TRBV2|-
CASSEEADTQYF
>TRBV5-6|-
CASSLVPGAGYEQYF
>TRBV5-4|-
CASSLKQGDETQYF
>TRBV20-1|-
CSASLGLRGQPQHF
>TRBV7-9|few
CASSFVGTGEYTF
>TRBV12-5|few
CASVTSQGYEQYF
>TRBV5-1|-
CASSWGGDNSPLHF
>TRBV19|few
CASSTSKETQYF
>TRBV7-8|-
CASSFDRGPGELFF
>TRBV6-2/TRBV6-3|-
CASSYRSGNNEQYF
>TRBV24-1|-
CATRRVWDAREAGELFF
>TRBV7-9|few
CASGSGSPYEQYF
>TRBV7-8|-
CASSSGLRGNEQFF
>TRBV6-2/TRBV6-3|few
CASSYSSPRGYGELFF
>TRBV4-2|-
CASSQVYLAGEETQYF
>TRBV20-1|-
CSASTGGEKLFF
>TRBV6-2/TRBV6-3|-
CASSSALANSYNEQFF
>TRBV9|-
CASSVAAGGTGELFF
>TRBV10-3|-
CATAGDNQPQHF
>TRBV30|-
CAWSVRRQETQYF
>TRBV27|-
CASRTVGNYGYTF
>TRBV10-3|-
CATTKAILNTEAFF
>TRBV6-5|-
CASTSRASGGDTQYF
>TRBV6-9|once
CASSYVAGGHNEQFF
>TRBV3-1/TRBV3-2|-
CASSQTQLASEQFF
>TRBV3-1/TRBV3-2|-
CASSQLSTRNEQFF
>TRBV24-1|-
CATSDTGDPSSYNEQFF